This T cell receptor beta chain is drawn from a study of T cells after yellow fever vaccination (dated by TCRdb to 2018 to 2020). Background on the whole study: The SMART-Seq v4 Ultra Low Input RNA kit was used to prepare libraries from fractions with low cell numbers. Blood samples were taken at several timepoints before and after primary and secondary immunization, and bulk PBMC replicates and cell subsets were isolated. To track T-cell clones before and after primary and booster YFV17D yellow fever vaccination, bulk TCR alpha and beta repertoires were sequenced longitudinally. Two healthy male donors, one aged 18 to 30 and one aged 30 to 40 years, made up the cohort.

The treatment or condition label corresponds to: live attenuated yellow fever vaccine strain. At each blood-draw timepoint, two biological replicates of bulk PBMCs were obtained. PBMCs were isolated from peripheral blood using a standard Ficoll-Paque protocol. TriZol was used to extract RNA from bulk PBMCs, from CD4 and CD8 fractions, and from dextramer-positive and dextramer-negative fractions. Comment on this clonotype: Its recognized antigen is unknown. No much larger clonotype is one base removed from it; base qualities were not supplied.

General study outcomes and caveats: Most clones expanded after primary vaccination were re-detected after the booster (approximately 95% of CD4 and roughly 85% of CD8), suggesting broad memory maintenance. The secondary T-cell response was weaker than the primary response but faster, peaking on day 5 instead of day 15. Because the study included only a couple of donors, the extent to which the findings can be generalized is limited. A small fraction of clonotypes showed up in both the CD4 and CD8 compartments, probably as a result of convergent recombination. Because abundant contaminating clonotypes from the bulk population could be contained in FACS-sorted repertoires, computational filtering was required.

The junction carries 15 bases between V and J, which are trimmed by 4 bases and 2 bases respectively. From the cysteine through the phenylalanine, the CDR3 covers 15 amino acids. The read is trimmed to its CDR3 DNA, 45 bases read in frame from base 1. Sequences ENHRY (CDR1) and SYGVKD (CDR2) are obtained from the germline V gene. TCR cDNA was synthesized by 5'RACE template switching, through which a universal primer site and unique molecular identifiers were introduced. cDNA synthesis was primed from both the TCR alpha and TCR beta constant segments. Library amplification involved two PCR steps, and the second step added sample barcodes and sequencing adapters. Libraries were sequenced on Illumina HiSeq 2500 (2x100 bp) or NovaSeq (2x150 bp). The authors processed their data as follows. MIGEC handled demultiplexing of reads and collapsing into UMI consensus sequences, while MiXCR performed V(D)J alignment. Using edgeR on replicate PBMC samples, clonotypes were called vaccine-responding if FDR was below 0.01 and the log2 fold change was above 5 up to day 15. Each bulk clonotype received a CD4 or CD8 identity based on whether the sequenced CD4 or CD8 repertoire contained that clonotype at higher abundance. The public reads were reprocessed in TCRdb via fastp at Q25 and MiXCR, keeping in-frame beta chains. Entries that share a CDR3 protein sequence are merged under the most common genes and DNA. These V and J calls derive from TCRdb rather than the authors' analysis. The sample includes 550,000 to 750,000 distinct CDR3 sequences, with less than 15% observed a single time. The ten most abundant clones make up 11% to 15% of the sample.

This sample comprised PBMCs, obtained on the day of the yellow fever booster vaccination. The sequence came from a man aged 25 to 40 who received the YFV17D yellow fever vaccine. The chain is made from TRBV10-3 and TRBJ2-7; the D call could be TRBD1 or TRBD2, with each sharing 5 bases. The sequenced DNA is TGTGCCATCAGTGGGACCGGGGCAAACACCTACGAGCAGTACTTC. Translation gives CAISGTGANTYEQYF.